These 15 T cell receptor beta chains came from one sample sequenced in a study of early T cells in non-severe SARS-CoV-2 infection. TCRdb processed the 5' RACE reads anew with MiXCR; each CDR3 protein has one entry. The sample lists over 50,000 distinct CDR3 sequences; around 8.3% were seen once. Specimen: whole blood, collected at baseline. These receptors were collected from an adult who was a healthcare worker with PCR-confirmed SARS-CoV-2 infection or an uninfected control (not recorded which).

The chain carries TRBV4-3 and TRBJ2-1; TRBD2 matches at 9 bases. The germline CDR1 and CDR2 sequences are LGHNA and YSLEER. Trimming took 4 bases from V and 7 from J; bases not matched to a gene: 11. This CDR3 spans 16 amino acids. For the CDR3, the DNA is TGCGCCAGCAGCCCGCTCAGCGGGAGGTGGGGTAATGAGCAGTTCTTC. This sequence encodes CASSPLSGRWGNEQFF.

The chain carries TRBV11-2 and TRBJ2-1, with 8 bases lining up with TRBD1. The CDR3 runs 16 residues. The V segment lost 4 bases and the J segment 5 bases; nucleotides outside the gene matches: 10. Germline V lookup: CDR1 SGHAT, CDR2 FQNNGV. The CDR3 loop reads CASSSVHGQGDNEQFF. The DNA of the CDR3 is TGTGCCAGCAGCTCAGTCCACGGACAGGGCGACAATGAGCAGTTCTTC.

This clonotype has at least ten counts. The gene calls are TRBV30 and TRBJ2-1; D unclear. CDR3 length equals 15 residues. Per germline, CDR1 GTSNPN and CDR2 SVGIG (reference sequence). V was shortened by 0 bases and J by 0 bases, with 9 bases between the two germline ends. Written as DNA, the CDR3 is TGTGCCTGGAGTGTCTCCCTGGGCTCCTACAATGAGCAGTTCTTC. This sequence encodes CAWSVSLGSYNEQFF.

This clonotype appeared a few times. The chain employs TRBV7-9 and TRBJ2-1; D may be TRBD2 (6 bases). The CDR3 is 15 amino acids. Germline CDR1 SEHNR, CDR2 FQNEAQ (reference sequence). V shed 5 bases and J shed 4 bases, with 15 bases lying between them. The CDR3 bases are TGTGCCAGCAGCGGAGGGGACTCCCTATACAATGAGCAGTTCTTC. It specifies CASSGGDSLYNEQFF.

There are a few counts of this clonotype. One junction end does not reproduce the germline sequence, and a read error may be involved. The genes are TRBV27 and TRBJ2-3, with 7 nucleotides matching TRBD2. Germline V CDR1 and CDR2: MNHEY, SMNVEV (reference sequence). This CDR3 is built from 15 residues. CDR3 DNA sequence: TGTGCCAGCAGTCTATCTAGCGGACGCACAGATACGCAGTATTTT. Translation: CASSLSSGRTDTQYF.

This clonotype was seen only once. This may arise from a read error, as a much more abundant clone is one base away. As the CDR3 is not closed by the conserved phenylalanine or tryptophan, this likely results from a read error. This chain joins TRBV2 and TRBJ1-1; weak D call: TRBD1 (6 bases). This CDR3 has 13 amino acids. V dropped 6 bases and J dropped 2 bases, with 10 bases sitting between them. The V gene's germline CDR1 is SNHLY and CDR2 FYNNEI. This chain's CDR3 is CASSGQPNTEAFL. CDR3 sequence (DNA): TGTGCCAGCAGCGGACAGCCAAACACTGAAGCTTTCCTT.

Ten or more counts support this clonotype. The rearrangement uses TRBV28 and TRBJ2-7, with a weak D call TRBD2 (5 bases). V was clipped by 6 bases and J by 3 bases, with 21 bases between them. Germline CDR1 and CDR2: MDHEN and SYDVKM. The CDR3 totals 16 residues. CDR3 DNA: TGTGCCAGCAGCTCCGGATGGCGGGCGGATTACTACGAGCAGTACTTC. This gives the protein CASSSGWRADYYEQYF. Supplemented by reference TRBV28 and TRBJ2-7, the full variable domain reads DVKVTQSSRYLVKRTGEKVFLECVQDMDHENMFWYRQDPGLGLRLIYFSYDVKMKEKGDIPEGYSVSREKKERFSLILESASTNQTSMYLCASSSGWRADYYEQYFGPGTRLTVT.

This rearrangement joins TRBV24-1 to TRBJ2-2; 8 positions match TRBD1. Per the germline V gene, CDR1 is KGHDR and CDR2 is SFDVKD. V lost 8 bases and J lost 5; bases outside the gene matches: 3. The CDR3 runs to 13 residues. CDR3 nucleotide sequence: TGTGCCACCACAGACAGGGGAACCGGGGAGCTGTTTTTT. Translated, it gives CATTDRGTGELFF.

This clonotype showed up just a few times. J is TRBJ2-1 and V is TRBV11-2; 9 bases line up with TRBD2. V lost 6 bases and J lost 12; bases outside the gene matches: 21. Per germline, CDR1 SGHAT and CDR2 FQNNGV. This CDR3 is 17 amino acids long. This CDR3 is CASRSVPASGVPTGQFF. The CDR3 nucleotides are TGTGCCAGCAGATCCGTGCCGGCTAGCGGGGTCCCCACCGGGCAGTTCTTC.

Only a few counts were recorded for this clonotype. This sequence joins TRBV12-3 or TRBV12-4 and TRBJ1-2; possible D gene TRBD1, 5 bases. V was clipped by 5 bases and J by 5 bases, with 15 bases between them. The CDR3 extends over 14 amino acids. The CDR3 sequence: CASSPLRESYGYTF. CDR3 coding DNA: TGTGCCAGCAGTCCTCTCAGGGAATCATATGGCTACACCTTC.

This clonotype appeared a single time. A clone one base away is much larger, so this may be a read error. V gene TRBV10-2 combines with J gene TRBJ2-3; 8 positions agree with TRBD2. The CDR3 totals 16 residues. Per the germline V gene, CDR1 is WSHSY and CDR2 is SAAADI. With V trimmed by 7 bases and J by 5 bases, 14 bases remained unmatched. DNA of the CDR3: TGCGCCAGCAAATGGACTCGAGCGGGAGTTATAGATACGCAGTATTTT. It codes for CASKWTRAGVIDTQYF.

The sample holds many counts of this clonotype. The CDR3 nucleotides read TGTGCCAGTAGAAAGGACAGAAGCTCCTACAATGAGCAGTTCTTC. The encoded protein is CASRKDRSSYNEQFF. The rearrangement uses TRBV19 and TRBJ2-1, with D perhaps TRBD1 (6 bases). V lost 6 bases and J 0 bases, leaving 12 bases between the germline ends. The CDR3 loop spans 15 amino acids. Germline loops: CDR1 LNHDA, CDR2 SQIVND (reference sequence).

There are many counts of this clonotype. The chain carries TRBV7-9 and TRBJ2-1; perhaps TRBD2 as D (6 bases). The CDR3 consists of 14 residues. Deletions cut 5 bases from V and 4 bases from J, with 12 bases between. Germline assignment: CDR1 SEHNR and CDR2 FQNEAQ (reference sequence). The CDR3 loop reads CASSRSGLYNEQFF. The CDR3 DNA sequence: TGTGCCAGCAGCCGTTCGGGACTTTACAATGAGCAGTTCTTC. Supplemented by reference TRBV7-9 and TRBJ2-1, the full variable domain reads DTGVSQNPRHKITKRGQNVTFRCDPISEHNRLYWYRQTLGQGPEFLTYFQNEAQLEKSRLLSDRFSAERPKGSFSTLEIQRTEQGDSAMYLCASSRSGLYNEQFFGPGTRLTVL.

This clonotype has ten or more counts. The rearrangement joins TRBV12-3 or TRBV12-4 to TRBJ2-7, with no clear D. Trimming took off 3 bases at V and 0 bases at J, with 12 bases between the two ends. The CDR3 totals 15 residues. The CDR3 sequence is CASSLERASSYEQYF. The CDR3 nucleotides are TGTGCCAGCAGTTTGGAACGGGCAAGCTCCTACGAGCAGTACTTC.

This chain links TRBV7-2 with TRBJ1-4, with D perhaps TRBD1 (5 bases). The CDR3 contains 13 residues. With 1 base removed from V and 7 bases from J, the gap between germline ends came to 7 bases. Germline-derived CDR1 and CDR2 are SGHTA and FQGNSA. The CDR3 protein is CASSLGGSEKLFF. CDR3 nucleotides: TGTGCCAGCAGCTTAGGGGGGTCTGAAAAACTGTTTTTT. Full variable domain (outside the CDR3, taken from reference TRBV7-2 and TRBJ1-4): GAGVSQSPSNKVTEKGKDVELRCDPISGHTALYWYRQSLGQGLEFLIYFQGNSAPDKSGLPSDRFSAERTGGSVSTLTIQRTQQEDSAVYLCASSLGGSEKLFFGSGTQLSVL.